This T cell receptor beta chain was identified during a study of Ad26.COV2.S vaccination and SARS-CoV-2 variants. Germline CDR1 reads SGHTA; CDR2 reads FQGNSA. This CDR3 is 14 amino acids long. V lost 5 bases, J lost 8 bases, and 6 bases stayed unmatched. Comments on this clone: Its antigen is not identified.

Treatment given: some 20 received Ad26.COV2.S at low or high dose, single or two shots; roughly five received placebo; per-sample allocation not given. Day 63 after the first vaccine or placebo injection was the time point for sampling. An 18-55-year-old adult in Boston served as donor. TCRdb keeps only in-frame clones here, not all; method: immunoSEQ multiplex PCR. Among approximately 420,000 clones, roughly nine tenths were seen once, and the ten largest hold under 3.5%. Overall study findings and caveats: The study found similar non-spike TCR breadth in vaccine and placebo recipients.

The sequences come from peripheral blood, collected in a trial of Ad26.COV2.S vaccine versus placebo. This TCR came from a person between 18 and 59 years old who received the Ad26.COV2.S COVID-19 vaccine or a placebo. The rearrangement uses TRBV7-2 and TRBJ1-4; 9 nucleotides align to TRBD1. The CDR3 region is CASSVDRGGEKLFF. CDR3 nucleotide sequence: TGTGCCAGCAGCGTGGACAGGGGTGGGGAAAAACTGTTTTTT.